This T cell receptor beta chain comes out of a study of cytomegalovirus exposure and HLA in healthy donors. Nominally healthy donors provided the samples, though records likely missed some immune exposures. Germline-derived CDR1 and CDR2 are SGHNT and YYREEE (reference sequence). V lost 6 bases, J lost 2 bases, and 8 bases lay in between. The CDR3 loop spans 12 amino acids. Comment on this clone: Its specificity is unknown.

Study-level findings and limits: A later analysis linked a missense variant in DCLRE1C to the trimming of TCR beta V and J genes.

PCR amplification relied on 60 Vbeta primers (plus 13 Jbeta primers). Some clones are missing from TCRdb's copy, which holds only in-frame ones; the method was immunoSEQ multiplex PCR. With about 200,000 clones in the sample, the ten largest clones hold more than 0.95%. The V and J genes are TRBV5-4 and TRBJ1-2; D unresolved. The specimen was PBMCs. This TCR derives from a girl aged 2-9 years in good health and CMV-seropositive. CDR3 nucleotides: TGTGCCAGCACGGGATCCAACTATGGCTACACCTTC. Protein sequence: CASTGSNYGYTF.